Below are 6 T cell receptor beta chains sequenced from a single sample in a study of blood T cell repertoires in COVID-19. Libraries were prepared by immunoSEQ multiplex PCR; TCRdb keeps only in-frame clonotypes and omits some of them. The table lists about 38,000 clones, nearly 90% of them singletons. Material: peripheral blood. These receptor sequences come from a man between 60 and 75 years old with COVID-19, enrolled during active disease.

The rearrangement links TRBV14 to TRBJ1-3; TRBD1 is a possible D gene (6 bases). Trimming removed 0 bases at V and 0 bases at J, with 12 bases between. The CDR3 has 17 residues. Per germline, CDR1 SGHDN and CDR2 FVKESK. DNA of the CDR3: TGTGCCAGCAGCCAAGAGCTGGGACACCACTCTGGAAACACCATATATTTT. Protein product: CASSQELGHHSGNTIYF.

V usage is TRBV6-5 and J usage is TRBJ2-3; maybe TRBD2 (5 bases). CDR3 length: 11 amino acids. Trimming took 6 bases from V and 6 from J, leaving 7 bases between them. From germline, CDR1 is MNHEY and CDR2 SVGAGI. The CDR3 sequence: CASSERDTQYF. The CDR3 nucleotides are TGTGCCAGCAGCGAGCGGGATACGCAGTATTTT.

This chain connects TRBV28 to TRBJ1-1; D gene uncertain. V was shortened by 3 bases and J by 11 bases, with 16 bases between the two germline ends. Germline V gives CDR1 MDHEN, CDR2 SYDVKM. The CDR3 runs to 13 residues. The CDR3 spells CASSLVPGSPAFF. The CDR3 DNA is TGTGCCAGCAGTTTGGTTCCGGGTTCGCCCGCTTTCTTT.

Here the CDR3 reads CASSPAGGALRKTQYF. The CDR3 DNA reads as TGTGCCAGCAGCCCTGCAGGGGGCGCGTTGCGAAAGACCCAGTACTTC. V is TRBV5-4 and J is TRBJ2-5; 8 bases fit TRBD1. The CDR3 has 16 residues. CDR1 and CDR2 (germline): SGHNT, YYREEE (reference sequence). The J segment lost 6 bases and the V segment lost 4 bases, leaving 14 bases of the junction unmatched.

This clone has a handful of counts. V is TRBV6-2 or TRBV6-3 and J is TRBJ1-5, with D hard to call. The CDR3 length is 17 residues. V lost 3 bases and J 0 bases, leaving 15 bases between the germline ends. Germline CDR1 MNHEY, CDR2 SVGEGT. As DNA, the CDR3 is TGTGCCAGCAGTTATCGACTATCAGCGTATAGCAATCAGCCCCAGCATTTT. Its protein is CASSYRLSAYSNQPQHF.

The chain employs TRBV7-2 and TRBJ1-5, with D unresolved. CDR3 size: 15 residues. The V and J ends lost 0 bases and 1 base respectively, with 7 bases between them. Germline CDR1 and CDR2: SGHTA and FQGNSA. DNA for the CDR3: TGTGCCAGCAGCTTAGCGCGCGAGAGCAATCAGCCCCAGCATTTT. Translation: CASSLARESNQPQHF.